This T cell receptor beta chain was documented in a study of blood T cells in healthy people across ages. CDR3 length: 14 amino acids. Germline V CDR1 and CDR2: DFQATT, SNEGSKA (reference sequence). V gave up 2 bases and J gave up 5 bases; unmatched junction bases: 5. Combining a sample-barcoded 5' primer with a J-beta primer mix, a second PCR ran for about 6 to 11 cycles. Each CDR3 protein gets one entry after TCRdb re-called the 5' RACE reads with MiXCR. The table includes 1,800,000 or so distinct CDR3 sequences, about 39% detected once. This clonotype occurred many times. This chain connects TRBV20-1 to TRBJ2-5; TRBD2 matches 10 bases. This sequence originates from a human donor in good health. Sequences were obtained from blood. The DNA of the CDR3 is TGCAGTGCTAGAAGGCCTAGCGGGGGTGAGACCCAGTACTTC. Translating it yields CSARRPSGGETQYF.